Below, 13 T cell receptor beta chains from the same sample are listed, as sequenced in a study of PD-1 blockade in mismatch repair-deficient tumors. The antigens for these receptors are not known. Sample time point: identical approximately eleven-day culture without peptide (control). The assay was immunoSEQ multiplex PCR, and TCRdb's table has in-frame clones only and misses some. Of over 13,000 clones listed, 65% to 90% are singletons. Source: cells cultured in vitro, taken from a patient treated with pembrolizumab. The receptors derive from an adult with mismatch repair-deficient cancer.

This clone has more than one count but fewer than ten. The chain uses TRBV11-3 and TRBJ2-7, with TRBD2 matching 10 bases. The ends lost 1 base at V and 3 bases at J; junction bases unmatched: 9. The CDR3 sequence is 17 residues long. Germline CDR1 is SGHNT and CDR2 is YENEEA. The CDR3 DNA is TGTGCCAGCAGCTTAGCCCCAACTAGCGGGATGTTCTACGAGCAGTACTTC. Translating it yields CASSLAPTSGMFYEQYF.

The V and J genes are TRBV7-9 and TRBJ2-3, with a weak D call TRBD2 (7 bases). Germline V lookup: CDR1 SEHNR, CDR2 FQNEAQ (reference sequence). This CDR3 region has 16 residues. The V and J ends lost 3 bases and 0 bases respectively, with 13 bases between them. CDR3 loop: CASSLLRGGSTDTQYF. The CDR3 DNA sequence: TGTGCCAGCAGCTTGTTGCGCGGGGGCAGCACAGATACGCAGTATTTT.

This chain connects TRBV28 to TRBJ2-1, with 7 bases aligning to TRBD1. CDR3 size: 14 residues. The germline V gene encodes CDR1 MDHEN and CDR2 SYDVKM. V dropped 6 bases and J dropped 7; count of bases not matched to a gene: 9. The CDR3 loop is CASRTTGYTNEQFF. In DNA form, the CDR3 reads TGTGCCAGCAGAACGACAGGGTATACGAATGAGCAGTTCTTC.

The rearrangement links TRBV5-4 to TRBJ2-2; 9 bases line up with TRBD2. J lost 5 bases, V lost 5 bases, and 4 bases had no gene match. The germline V gene has CDR1 SGHNT and CDR2 YYREEE (reference sequence). CDR3 size: 14 residues. The DNA for the CDR3 is TGTGCCAGCAGGGTGCGGGAGGGTACCGGGGAGCTGTTTTTT. Translating it yields CASRVREGTGELFF.

In its sample, this clone was seen once. The rearrangement joins TRBV5-4 to TRBJ2-5; 11 bases are shared with TRBD2. CDR1 and CDR2 (germline): SGHNT, YYREEE (reference sequence). The CDR3 extends over 15 amino acids. J lost 3 bases, V lost 4 bases, and 5 bases had no gene match. CDR3 region: CASSLTSGDEETQYF. The CDR3 DNA sequence: TGTGCCAGCAGCCTGACTAGCGGGGATGAAGAGACCCAGTACTTC.

This chain links TRBV5-1 with TRBJ2-5; D is perhaps TRBD1 (6 bases). This CDR3 has 15 amino acids. Trimming pared 2 bases from V and 2 bases from J, leaving 13 bases between. The germline CDR1 and CDR2 sequences are SGHRS and YFSETQ. The CDR3 region has the DNA TGCGCCAGCAGCTTTGTAGGGACACTACAAGAGACCCAGTACTTC. This encodes CASSFVGTLQETQYF.

The chain has TRBV2 and TRBJ2-7, with 9 bases fitting TRBD1. The CDR3 runs 15 residues. V lost 1 base, J lost 5 bases, and 6 bases stayed unmatched. The V gene's germline CDR1 is SNHLY and CDR2 FYNNEI. CDR3 protein: CASSEVLDRGNEQYF. For the CDR3, the DNA is TGTGCCAGCAGTGAAGTTCTGGACAGGGGTAACGAGCAGTACTTC.

J is TRBJ1-5 and V is TRBV6-1, with 9 bases aligning to TRBD1. V shed 4 bases and J 2 bases; nucleotides not matched to a gene: 9. This CDR3 is 17 amino acids long. In germline, CDR1 is MNHNS, CDR2 SASEGT. The CDR3 loop reads CASSAGTGNFRNQPQHF. CDR3 nucleotide sequence: TGTGCCAGCAGTGCCGGGACAGGGAATTTTCGCAATCAGCCCCAGCATTTT.

This clone was detected a few times. The chain joins TRBV27 to TRBJ2-3; D ambiguous. The CDR3 is 14 residues long. The V gene lost 6 bases and the J gene lost 2 bases, with 12 bases spanning the gap. Germline CDR1 MNHEY, CDR2 SMNVEV (reference sequence). The CDR3 reads CASSPLSHTDTQYF. The CDR3 region has the DNA TGTGCCAGCAGCCCCCTCTCCCACACAGATACGCAGTATTTT.

The chain couples TRBV2 to TRBJ2-2; 7 positions agree with TRBD2. Germline values: CDR1 SNHLY, CDR2 FYNNEI. The CDR3 loop spans 16 amino acids. Trimming removed 0 bases from V and 2 bases from J; junction bases left unmatched: 3. CDR3: CASSEALAANTGELFF. CDR3 coding DNA: TGTGCCAGCAGTGAAGCGCTAGCGGCTAACACCGGGGAGCTGTTTTTT. The full variable domain, completed using reference TRBV2 and TRBJ2-2, is EPEVTQTPSHQVTQMGQEVILRCVPISNHLYFYWYRQILGQKVEFLVSFYNNEISEKSEIFDDQFSVERPDGSNFTLKIRSTKLEDSAMYFCASSEALAANTGELFFGEGSRLTVL.

J is TRBJ2-7 and V is TRBV2, with 8 bases lining up with TRBD2. The CDR3 contains 13 residues. Trimming removed 10 bases from V and 3 bases from J; junction bases left unmatched: 8. Germline V lookup: CDR1 SNHLY, CDR2 FYNNEI. The CDR3: CAIQRETGYEQYF. CDR3 nucleotides: TGTGCCATACAGCGGGAGACGGGCTACGAGCAGTACTTC.

This clone appeared a few times. This chain links TRBV28 with TRBJ2-7, with D hard to call. V lost 5 bases and J lost 7, with 15 bases in between. The CDR3 has 13 residues. The germline gives CDR1 MDHEN, CDR2 SYDVKM. The CDR3 loop is CASSTPNEAEQYF. The CDR3 DNA is TGTGCCAGCAGTACCCCGAATGAGGCTGAGCAGTACTTC. The whole variable domain, filled in from reference TRBV28 and TRBJ2-7, reads DVKVTQSSRYLVKRTGEKVFLECVQDMDHENMFWYRQDPGLGLRLIYFSYDVKMKEKGDIPEGYSVSREKKERFSLILESASTNQTSMYLCASSTPNEAEQYFGPGTRLTVT.

CDR3 sequence: CASSLGQLYEQYF. The CDR3 bases are TGCGCCAGCAGCTTGGGACAGCTTTACGAGCAGTACTTC. The J gene is TRBJ2-7, the V gene TRBV5-1, with D perhaps TRBD1 (5 bases). CDR1 is SGHRS, CDR2 YFSETQ, per germline. The CDR3 has 13 residues. The V end was cut by 0 bases, the J end by 4 bases, with 8 bases between.